Following are 14 T cell receptor beta chains from one sample sequenced in a study of CD8 T cells in Susac syndrome (dated by TCRdb to the late 2010s). Library preparation used the immunoSEQ multiplex PCR assay. RNA was extracted using the RNeasy kit, and roughly 0.5 to 1 microgram was reverse transcribed with random hexamers. Using fastp at Q25 and MiXCR, TCRdb reprocessed the public reads and kept productive beta chains. A single entry per CDR3 protein holds the most common genes and DNA from its merged rows. The sample table holds a few hundred thousand distinct CDR3 sequences, of which roughly 85% were seen once. 0.21% of the sample is held by the ten biggest clonotypes. The sample consisted of CD8+ T cells from PBMCs. The source of these receptors is a human donor with multiple sclerosis.

This clonotype was observed a single time. This sequence joins TRBV28 and TRBJ1-6; a possible D gene is TRBD1 (5 bases). Per germline, CDR1 MDHEN and CDR2 SYDVKM. The CDR3 extends over 15 amino acids. Deletions cut 2 bases from V and 9 bases from J, with 14 bases between. The CDR3 loop reads CASSLGLVGVSPLHF. CDR3 nucleotide sequence: TGTGCCAGCAGTTTAGGTTTGGTGGGGGTTTCACCCCTCCACTTT.

The chain links TRBV7-8 to TRBJ2-1; possibly TRBD2 for D (6 bases). The V and J ends lost 2 bases and 0 bases respectively, with 14 bases between them. Germline V CDR1 and CDR2: SGHVS, FQNEAQ. The CDR3 consists of 17 residues. The CDR3 is CASSLPPGLISYNEQFF. Written as DNA, the CDR3 is TGTGCCAGCAGCTTACCCCCGGGACTCATCTCCTACAATGAGCAGTTCTTC.

The rearrangement links TRBV15 to TRBJ2-7, with 7 positions matching TRBD1. V trimming: 5 bases; J trimming: 2 bases; junction bases outside the gene matches: 6. Germline V gene sequence: CDR1 LNHNV, CDR2 YYDKDF (reference sequence). This CDR3 has 14 residues. The CDR3 sequence: CATSGTGDPYEQYF. The CDR3 DNA reads as TGTGCCACCAGCGGAACAGGGGATCCCTACGAGCAGTACTTC.

This clonotype was seen more than once but under ten times. The chain carries TRBV28 and TRBJ1-2; D remains ambiguous. CDR1 and CDR2 (germline): MDHEN, SYDVKM. CDR3 length: 13 residues. The V end was cut by 2 bases, the J end by 4 bases, with 8 bases between. The CDR3 nucleotides are TGTGCCAGCAGTTTAGCCAGACTCTATGGCTACACCTTC. Its protein is CASSLARLYGYTF.

The chain employs TRBV4-1 and TRBJ2-3; 8 nucleotides match TRBD2. V dropped 1 base and J dropped 4; count of bases not matched to a gene: 4. CDR3 length: 15 residues. Looked up from germline, CDR1 is MGHRA and CDR2 is YSYEKL. CDR3 protein: CASSQARTSPDTQYF. As DNA, the CDR3 is TGCGCCAGCAGCCAAGCAAGGACTAGCCCAGATACGCAGTATTTT.

The chain couples TRBV11-2 to TRBJ2-7; 12 nucleotides align to TRBD2. The trim removed 5 bases at V and 5 bases at J, leaving 7 bases unmatched. CDR1 and CDR2 (germline): SGHAT, FQNNGV. This CDR3 has 15 amino acids. The DNA of the CDR3 is TGTGCCAGCAGCAACTGGACTAGCGGGGCCCACGAGCAGTACTTC. Its protein is CASSNWTSGAHEQYF.

The chain has TRBV27 and TRBJ1-2; TRBD1 aligns across 10 bases. The CDR3 extends over 14 amino acids. V was pared by 6 bases and J by 4 bases, with 5 bases of the junction left unmatched. Germline V gene data show CDR1 as MNHEY and CDR2 as SMNVEV (reference sequence). In DNA form, the CDR3 reads TGTGCCAGCAGCCTGACAGGGGGCATCTATGGCTACACCTTC. Translated, it gives CASSLTGGIYGYTF.

The chain carries TRBV5-1 and TRBJ2-1, with TRBD2 identical over 9 bases. Trimming at V came to 2 bases and at J to 8 bases, leaving 8 bases not matched to a gene. Germline CDR1 and CDR2: SGHRS and YFSETQ. This CDR3 has 15 residues. CDR3 in amino acids: CASSLGLASTDEQFF. CDR3 DNA: TGCGCCAGCAGCTTAGGACTAGCGTCCACTGATGAGCAGTTCTTC.

The V gene is TRBV27, the J gene TRBJ1-1; possible D gene TRBD1, 6 bases. Per the germline V gene, CDR1 is MNHEY and CDR2 is SMNVEV (reference sequence). This CDR3 has 15 residues. Trimming shortened V by 5 bases and J by 1 base, and 14 bases separated the two germline ends. This CDR3 reads CASSLITGPNTEAFF. The CDR3 coding sequence is TGTGCCAGCAGTCTGATTACAGGGCCGAACACTGAAGCTTTCTTT.

The chain employs TRBV20-1 and TRBJ2-5, with TRBD2 matching 12 bases. From germline, CDR1 is DFQATT and CDR2 SNEGSKA (reference sequence). This CDR3 has 15 residues. The V segment lost 0 bases and the J segment 4 bases; nucleotides outside the gene matches: 3. CDR3 nucleotide sequence: TGCAGTGCTAGAGACGGACTAGCGGGGTCAGAGACCCAGTACTTC. It translates to CSARDGLAGSETQYF.

This chain joins TRBV2 and TRBJ2-5, with 10 bases identical to TRBD2. V gave up 8 bases and J gave up 2 bases; unmatched junction bases: 8. Germline V gene data show CDR1 as SNHLY and CDR2 as FYNNEI. This CDR3 region has 15 residues. This CDR3 reads CASHVTSGEQETQYF. CDR3 in DNA: TGTGCCAGCCACGTCACTAGCGGGGAGCAAGAGACCCAGTACTTC.

Details on this clonotype: A junction boundary mismatches the germline segment, possibly from a read error. The CDR3 sequence is CASSLGTGYSYGQYF. DNA for the CDR3: TGTGCCAGCAGCCTTGGGACAGGCTATTCCTACGGGCAGTACTTC. V gene TRBV12-3 or TRBV12-4 combines with J gene TRBJ2-7, with 8 bases identical to TRBD1. The CDR3 contains 15 residues.

J is TRBJ2-2 and V is TRBV12-3 or TRBV12-4, with 14 bases identical to TRBD2. V was pared by 4 bases and J by 0 bases, with 13 bases of the junction left unmatched. This CDR3 has 21 amino acids. The CDR3 nucleotides are TGTGCCAGCAGTTACCCGACTAGCGGGAGGGCCAGACTCGCGAACACCGGGGAGCTGTTTTTT. This sequence encodes CASSYPTSGRARLANTGELFF.

V usage is TRBV30 and J usage is TRBJ2-7; D is possibly TRBD2 (5 bases). Germline CDR1 reads GTSNPN; CDR2 reads SVGIG (reference sequence). V shed 0 bases and J shed 1 base, with 10 bases lying between them. The CDR3 extends over 14 amino acids. The CDR3 DNA sequence: TGTGCCTGGAGTGTCCTAGCTGGATCCTACGAGCAGTACTTC. It yields the protein CAWSVLAGSYEQYF.